Listed here is a single T cell receptor beta chain. Individuals drawn from about two dozen US areas were about 18 to 100 years old. Per germline, CDR1 LNHDA and CDR2 SQIVND (reference sequence). The CDR3 length is 16 residues. V was pared by 4 bases and J by 4 bases, with 8 bases of the junction left unmatched. Under the authors' procedure: Estimation of nucleated cell counts relied on the amplification of reference gene primers. Data came from immunoSEQ multiplex PCR; TCRdb stores just in-frame clones and leaves some out. D and trimming come from the DNA, and the V and J calls and clone size come from that table. Here the sample spans around 160,000 clones, 88% being singletons. This record comes from a study of blood T cell repertoires in COVID-19. The overall study: From the United States, Italy and Spain came samples of acute and convalescent COVID-19. Sources were T cells, B-cell-depleted T cells, or PBMCs; the material itself was cDNA or gDNA.

The sample taken for sequencing was PBMCs or T cells enriched from blood (not recorded which). The chain combines TRBV19 with TRBJ2-7, with TRBD1 matching 12 bases. This TCR was sampled from a woman in her twenties or thirties with acute COVID-19. CDR3 region: CASSTHPGQGAYEQYF. The CDR3 DNA follows: TGTGCCAGTAGTACCCACCCGGGACAGGGGGCGTACGAGCAGTACTTC.